A selection of T cell receptor beta chains follows, all from one sample in a study of PD-1 blockade in classical Hodgkin lymphoma. Profiled with immunoSEQ multiplex PCR; TCRdb holds only in-frame clones, not every one. The profile shows about 19,000 clones, about four fifths of them singletons. The material sequenced was peripheral blood mononuclear cells (PBMCs), taken at baseline. These receptors were taken from a human donor with classical Hodgkin lymphoma. Each CDR3 is given with its conserved first and last residue. D genes are given only for firm matches. Clone size is shown for a subset of rows, as once, few, many or a class of expanded clone.

TRBV27,TRBJ1-2,-,17,-,TGTGCCAGCAGTTTATACCGTAGGGGCGAATTTCACTATGGCTACACCTTC,CASSLYRRGEFHYGYTF
TRBV10-3,TRBJ2-2,-,16,TRBD1,TGTGCCATCAGTCGGGAGACAGGGGCTAACACCGGGGAGCTGTTTTTT,CAISRETGANTGELFF
TRBV9,TRBJ2-1,-,16,TRBD2,TGTGCCAGCAGCGTCGCGCGGGGGGATCTTTACAATGAGCAGTTCTTC,CASSVARGDLYNEQFF
TRBV19,TRBJ1-2,few,11,-,TGTGCCAGTGGGGCTTGGGGGAGCTACACCTTC,CASGAWGSYTF
TRBV28,TRBJ2-7,-,11,-,TGTGCCAGCGCCACCGGAGACGAGCAGTACTTC,CASATGDEQYF
TRBV5-6,TRBJ2-3,-,19,-,TGTGCCAGCAGCTGGAGGCAGGCTTGGACCCCTGAGTCCGCTGGTACGCAGTATTTT,CASSWRQAWTPESAGTQYF
TRBV28,TRBJ2-1,few,14,-,TGTGCCAGCAGCTCCGGGACTCGCTACAATGAGCAGTTCTTC,CASSSGTRYNEQFF
TRBV6-6,TRBJ2-7,-,13,-,TGTGCCAGCAGACCAAGGAGCAACTACGAGCAGTACTTC,CASRPRSNYEQYF
TRBV4-3,TRBJ1-5,-,16,TRBD1,TGCGCCAGCAGCCAAGAGTGGGACAGGGGGTATCAGCCCCAGCATTTT,CASSQEWDRGYQPQHF
TRBV4-1,TRBJ1-5,-,14,-,TGCGCCAGCAGCCAAGAATCGGTCAATCAGCCCCAGCATTTT,CASSQESVNQPQHF
TRBV15,TRBJ1-1,-,16,-,TGTGCCACCAGCAGAGCGAGGGTTTTATGGGTCACTGAAGCTTTCTTT,CATSRARVLWVTEAFF
TRBV7-2,TRBJ1-6,-,13,-,TGTGCCAGCAGCTACCGCCGGGATTCACCCCTCCACTTT,CASSYRRDSPLHF
TRBV28,TRBJ1-6,few,16,-,TGTGCCAGCAGTCTAGAACCCCCTCAGACCGGTTCACCCCTCCACTTT,CASSLEPPQTGSPLHF
TRBV2,TRBJ1-2,medium-sized,12,-,TGTGCCAGCACGATAGGGGATGCGGGCTACACCTTC,CASTIGDAGYTF
TRBV6-5,TRBJ1-2,-,15,TRBD1,TGTGCCAGCAGTTACTCGACAGGGGGAGCCTATGGCTACACCTTC,CASSYSTGGAYGYTF
TRBV28,TRBJ1-6,few,11,TRBD1,TGTGCCAGCAGATACCGGGACAGACTCCACTTT,CASRYRDRLHF
TRBV11-2,TRBJ2-7,-,15,TRBD1,TGTGCCAGCAGCTTAACCGGGACAGGGAGCTACGAGCAGTACTTC,CASSLTGTGSYEQYF
TRBV29-1,TRBJ1-2,-,14,-,TGCAGCGTTGAAGAGGGAGGAATCGAGTATGGCTACACCTTC,CSVEEGGIEYGYTF
TRBV2,TRBJ1-2,-,14,TRBD1,TGTGCCAGCAGCGGACAGGGGGCAAACTATGGCTACACCTTC,CASSGQGANYGYTF
TRBV6-4,TRBJ2-3,-,14,TRBD1,TGTGCCAGCAGTGAGGGACAGGGGGCAGATACGCAGTATTTT,CASSEGQGADTQYF
TRBV2,TRBJ2-3,-,13,-,TGTGCCAGCCCTGAGGGGGACGGAGATACGCAGTATTTT,CASPEGDGDTQYF
TRBV25-1,TRBJ2-7,-,12,-,TGTGCCAGCAGTGAAGGTATCGACGAGCAGTACTTC,CASSEGIDEQYF
TRBV4-2,TRBJ1-3,-,15,TRBD1,TGTGCCAGCAGCCACCCAGGGGGGACTGGAAACACCATATATTTT,CASSHPGGTGNTIYF
TRBV7-7,TRBJ2-5,once,14,-,TGTGCTAGCAGCGCGGGGTCAGAAAGGGAGACCCAGTACTTC,CASSAGSERETQYF
TRBV28,TRBJ2-1,-,12,-,TGTGCCAGCAGCCCTTCATCAAGTGAGCAGTTCTTC,CASSPSSSEQFF
TRBV7-2,TRBJ1-2,-,13,TRBD1,TGTGCCAGCAGCCCCGGGACAGGATATGGCTACACCTTC,CASSPGTGYGYTF
TRBV4-2,TRBJ2-5,-,12,-,TGTGCCAGCAGCCAAGGGGCCGAGACCCAGTACTTC,CASSQGAETQYF